The 29 T cell receptor beta chains given below trace back to one sample, sequenced in a study of shared T cell receptors in the human thymus. TCRdb's copy holds only in-frame clones and misses some; the assay was immunoSEQ multiplex PCR. The repertoire holds hundreds of thousands of clones, with 70% to 90% as singletons. These records were also assigned to another study, of human thymus T cells.

The sample was thymocytes. These receptor sequences come from a boy under three years old with a congenital heart defect.

The chain has TRBV15 and TRBJ2-1; no clear D gene. Trimming pared 0 bases from V and 10 bases from J, leaving 7 bases between. The V gene's germline CDR1 is LNHNV and CDR2 YYDKDF (reference sequence). The CDR3 length is 12 residues. The CDR3 loop is CATSRDLTEQFF. CDR3 coding DNA: TGTGCCACCAGCAGAGATTTGACAGAGCAGTTCTTC. The full variable domain, in which reference TRBV15 and TRBJ2-1 provide the parts outside the CDR3, is DAMVIQNPRYQVTQFGKPVTLSCSQTLNHNVMYWYQQKSSQAPKLLFHYYDKDFNNEADTPDNFQSRRPNTSFCFLDIRSPGLGDTAMYLCATSRDLTEQFFGPGTRLTVL.

This clone was counted between two and nine times. The same CDR3 arises from other DNA sequences in this sample as well. The chain recombines TRBV4-3 with TRBJ2-7, with D maybe TRBD2 (6 bases). The CDR3 has 15 amino acids. CDR1 and CDR2 from the germline V gene are LGHNA and YSLEER. Trimming removed 0 bases at V and 0 bases at J, with 9 bases between. The CDR3 bases are TGCGCCAGCAGCCAAGATTCCGGGAGCTCCTACGAGCAGTACTTC. Translation: CASSQDSGSSYEQYF.

The chain recombines TRBV6-5 with TRBJ2-5, with TRBD1 identical over 8 bases. Germline CDR1 is MNHEY and CDR2 is SVGAGI. V shed 1 base, J shed 2 bases, and the junction held 3 bases outside the gene matches. This CDR3 has 15 residues. CDR3 DNA: TGTGCCAGCAGTTACTTAGGACAGGGACAAGAGACCCAGTACTTC. Translating gives CASSYLGQGQETQYF.

This rearrangement joins TRBV10-3 to TRBJ2-3; 9 bases map to TRBD2. From germline, CDR1 is ENHRY and CDR2 SYGVKD. The CDR3 is 17 amino acids. Trimming cost V 4 bases and J 0 bases; bases outside gene matches: 8. CDR3 bases: TGTGCCATCAGTGGCAAGCGGGAGGCGACTAGCACAGATACGCAGTATTTT. As protein: CAISGKREATSTDTQYF.

V is TRBV25-1 and J is TRBJ1-3, with TRBD1 identical over 8 bases. The CDR3 spans 15 residues. The V and J ends lost 7 bases and 3 bases, in that order; junction bases with no gene match: 8. Germline V CDR1 and CDR2: MGHDK, SYGVNS. The CDR3 sequence: CASMSGRGHGNTIYF. The CDR3 DNA sequence: TGTGCCAGCATGTCGGGCAGGGGGCATGGAAACACCATATATTTT.

The chain has TRBV9 and TRBJ1-3; D is unclear. V was pared by 3 bases and J by 0 bases, with 4 bases between. CDR1 SGDLS and CDR2 YYNGEE come from the germline V gene. CDR3 length: 13 residues. CDR3: CASSASSGNTIYF. In DNA, the CDR3 is TGTGCCAGCAGCGCCAGCTCTGGAAACACCATATATTTT.

The rearrangement joins TRBV10-3 to TRBJ1-1; the D gene is possibly TRBD1 (5 bases). Trimming left V 2 bases short and J 1 base short, with 8 bases between. CDR1 is ENHRY and CDR2 is SYGVKD in the germline V gene. The CDR3 is made up of 14 amino acids. The CDR3 spells CAISEGDSNTEAFF. The CDR3, as DNA: TGTGCCATCAGTGAGGGGGACTCGAACACTGAAGCTTTCTTT.

This clone has a single count. This rearrangement joins TRBV28 to TRBJ2-7; 10 nucleotides line up with TRBD2. Trimming at V came to 8 bases and at J to 2 bases, leaving 6 bases not matched to a gene. From germline, CDR1 is MDHEN and CDR2 SYDVKM. This CDR3 is 14 amino acids long. This chain's CDR3 is CASRRLAGAYEQYF. CDR3 coding DNA: TGTGCCAGCCGACGCCTAGCGGGGGCCTACGAGCAGTACTTC.

The chain is built from TRBV5-1 and TRBJ2-1, with TRBD1 as a possible D gene (5 bases). CDR3 length: 14 amino acids. Germline values: CDR1 SGHRS, CDR2 YFSETQ. V was shortened by 1 base and J by 7 bases, with 12 bases between the two germline ends. The CDR3 here is CASSLWVGENEQFF. CDR3 nucleotides: TGCGCCAGCAGCTTGTGGGTAGGGGAAAATGAGCAGTTCTTC.

As to this clone: The identical CDR3 is also encoded by other nucleotide sequences in the sample. V gene TRBV6-4 combines with J gene TRBJ1-6; D not resolved. The germline V and J ends were trimmed by 3 bases and 10 bases, with 13 bases remaining between them. Germline CDR1 MRHNA, CDR2 SNTAGT. This CDR3 comprises 14 residues. The CDR3 DNA follows: TGTGCCAGCAGTGAAAAGGGAGAGGGCTCACCCCTCCACTTT. Its protein product is CASSEKGEGSPLHF.

The chain uses TRBV4-3 and TRBJ1-4; D remains ambiguous. The CDR3 extends over 15 amino acids. Germline values: CDR1 LGHNA, CDR2 YSLEER. V was trimmed by 3 bases and J by 8 bases, leaving 16 bases between them. The CDR3 spells CASSHRNPVGEKLFF. Written as DNA, the CDR3 is TGCGCCAGCAGCCACAGAAACCCCGTCGGGGAAAAACTGTTTTTT.

The chain couples TRBV5-4 to TRBJ2-2; 11 bases are a match to TRBD1. Germline V gene lookup returns CDR1 SGHNT and CDR2 YYREEE (reference sequence). CDR3 length: 14 residues. The J segment lost 5 bases and the V segment lost 5 bases, leaving 2 bases of the junction unmatched. Here the CDR3 reads CASRGQGATGELFF. The DNA for the CDR3 is TGTGCCAGCAGAGGACAGGGGGCAACCGGGGAGCTGTTTTTT. The full variable domain, rest sourced from reference TRBV5-4 and TRBJ2-2, is ETGVTQSPTHLIKTRGQQVTLRCSSQSGHNTVSWYQQALGQGPQFIFQYYREEENGRGNFPPRFSGLQFPNYSSELNVNALELDDSALYLCASRGQGATGELFFGEGSRLTVL.

This clone has just one count. The chain recombines TRBV2 with TRBJ1-2; D might be TRBD1 (5 bases). There are 15 residues in the CDR3. V was clipped by 6 bases and J by 3 bases, with 17 bases between them. Germline CDR1 is SNHLY and CDR2 is FYNNEI. The CDR3 is CASSTTPGVDYGYTF. CDR3 sequence (DNA): TGTGCCAGCAGCACAACGCCGGGGGTAGACTATGGCTACACCTTC.

The chain carries TRBV6-5 and TRBJ2-3; 11 bases match TRBD2. The CDR3 sequence is 15 residues long. Germline trimming cut 5 bases from V and 11 bases from J; bases unmatched to any gene: 12. Germline V gene lookup returns CDR1 MNHEY and CDR2 SVGAGI. The CDR3 nucleotides are TGTGCCAGCAGTCGCCGGACTAGCGGGCCCTACATGCAGTATTTT. Protein sequence: CASSRRTSGPYMQYF.

J is TRBJ2-3 and V is TRBV5-1, with D possibly being TRBD1 (6 bases). The CDR3 totals 17 residues. Germline V CDR1 and CDR2: SGHRS, YFSETQ. Trimming pared 4 bases from V and 2 bases from J, leaving 20 bases between. CDR3: CASSVPGHTWTTDTQYF. CDR3 nucleotides: TGCGCCAGCAGCGTACCGGGACACACTTGGACCACAGATACGCAGTATTTT.

The chain links TRBV5-6 to TRBJ2-7; D gene ambiguous. The CDR3 loop spans 14 amino acids. Germline V gene sequence: CDR1 SGHDT, CDR2 YYEEEE. Trimming took 0 bases from V and 3 from J, leaving 10 bases between them. CDR3 bases: TGTGCCAGCAGCTTGGAAGTTAGAGACTACGAGCAGTACTTC. This codes for CASSLEVRDYEQYF.

Of note for this clone: One end of the junction fails to match germline, which may point to a read error. This sequence joins TRBV4-3 and TRBJ2-7, with 12 bases aligning to TRBD1. Germline values: CDR1 LGHNA, CDR2 YSLEER. There are 16 residues in the CDR3. The CDR3 spells CAGSQEWDRGLYEQYF. The CDR3 DNA reads as TGCGCCGGCAGCCAAGAATGGGACAGGGGGCTCTACGAGCAGTACTTC.

The chain employs TRBV15 and TRBJ2-3, with D perhaps matching TRBD1 (5 bases). This CDR3 contains 18 residues. V was pared by 0 bases and J by 2 bases, with 18 bases between. Per germline, CDR1 LNHNV and CDR2 YYDKDF (reference sequence). The CDR3 DNA reads TGTGCCACCAGCAGAGATTTGGCTGGGGCCCAACCCACAGATACGCAGTATTTT. Its protein is CATSRDLAGAQPTDTQYF.

This clone occurred once. The V call is TRBV6-4, the J call TRBJ1-1, with D possibly matching TRBD1 (6 bases). This CDR3 spans 15 amino acids. Germline V gives CDR1 MRHNA, CDR2 SNTAGT. The ends were cut back, 2 bases at V and 3 bases at J, with 13 bases in the middle. The CDR3 sequence: CASSDVGGLDTEAFF. The CDR3 nucleotides are TGTGCCAGCAGTGACGTGGGGGGGCTGGACACTGAAGCTTTCTTT.

This clone showed up just a few times. This chain links TRBV7-9 with TRBJ1-6; 10 bases fit TRBD1. The CDR3 is made up of 14 amino acids. V gave up 4 bases and J gave up 8 bases; unmatched junction bases: 2. Per germline, CDR1 SEHNR and CDR2 FQNEAQ (reference sequence). The CDR3 DNA is TGTGCCAGCAGCTCCGGGACAGGGGATTCACCCCTCCACTTT. It is translated as CASSSGTGDSPLHF.

The gene calls are TRBV9 and TRBJ1-2, with D unclear. CDR3 length: 13 amino acids. In germline, CDR1 is SGDLS, CDR2 YYNGEE. The V end was cut by 3 bases, the J end by 5 bases, with 11 bases between. The CDR3 sequence is CASSGGRQYGYTF. Here the CDR3 DNA reads TGTGCCAGCAGCGGTGGCAGGCAATATGGCTACACCTTC.

Turning to this clone: The junction shows a germline mismatch at one end, possibly a read error. V gene TRBV30 combines with J gene TRBJ2-7; the match to TRBD2 covers 13 bases. The CDR3 runs to 20 residues. The V gene's germline CDR1 is GTSNPN and CDR2 SVGIG (reference sequence). The CDR3 reads CAWSVPVRTSGSRGSHEQYF. CDR3 DNA sequence: TGTGCCTGGAGTGTCCCTGTTAGGACTAGCGGGAGTAGGGGCTCCCACGAGCAGTACTTC.

The chain employs TRBV28 and TRBJ1-6; D remains ambiguous. The CDR3 is 16 amino acids. The germline gives CDR1 MDHEN, CDR2 SYDVKM. The ends were cut back, 2 bases at V and 0 bases at J, with 8 bases in the middle. Written as DNA, the CDR3 is TGTGCCAGCAGTTTAGGTCAGCGCTCCTATAATTCACCCCTCCACTTT. Encoded protein: CASSLGQRSYNSPLHF.

The chain employs TRBV7-2 and TRBJ2-2, with TRBD2 as a possible D gene (6 bases). CDR1 is SGHTA, CDR2 FQGNSA, per germline. The CDR3 runs to 16 residues. V was shortened by 4 bases and J by 0 bases, with 12 bases between the two germline ends. The CDR3 is CASSSRVAANTGELFF. The CDR3 DNA sequence: TGTGCCAGCAGCTCTAGGGTAGCGGCGAACACCGGGGAGCTGTTTTTT.

This sequence joins TRBV7-8 and TRBJ2-5; TRBD2 aligns across 7 bases. The CDR3 is 13 amino acids. The V segment lost 3 bases and the J segment 5 bases; nucleotides outside the gene matches: 3. Germline V gives CDR1 SGHVS, CDR2 FQNEAQ. CDR3 protein: CASSFNGGETQYF. CDR3 sequence (DNA): TGTGCCAGCAGCTTTAACGGGGGGGAGACCCAGTACTTC.

The chain links TRBV11-2 to TRBJ1-2; TRBD1 agrees at 7 bases. Losses at the gene ends were 1 base for V and 3 bases for J; bases not matched to a gene: 11. Germline V CDR1 and CDR2: SGHAT, FQNNGV. This CDR3 region has 17 residues. This CDR3 reads CASSLVPEVGGDYGYTF. CDR3 in DNA: TGTGCCAGCAGCTTAGTCCCCGAGGTAGGGGGCGACTATGGCTACACCTTC.

The chain employs TRBV27 and TRBJ2-3, with a possible D match to TRBD2 (5 bases). Trimming stripped 6 bases from V and 7 bases from J, with 14 bases between. Germline V gene lookup returns CDR1 MNHEY and CDR2 SMNVEV (reference sequence). The CDR3 consists of 13 residues. CDR3 nucleotide sequence: TGTGCCAGCAGACCCCCGGGGTATCATACGCAGTATTTT. Translated, it gives CASRPPGYHTQYF.

The chain carries TRBV6-6 and TRBJ1-5, with D possibly being TRBD1 (6 bases). CDR1 is MNHNY and CDR2 is SVGAGI in the germline V gene (reference sequence). V was pared by 1 base and J by 2 bases, with 9 bases between. This CDR3 spans 15 amino acids. The CDR3 here is CASSYFRQGNQPQHF. CDR3 in DNA: TGTGCCAGCAGTTACTTCAGACAGGGCAATCAGCCCCAGCATTTT.

The chain has TRBV19 and TRBJ2-7; 9 bases fit TRBD1. The CDR3 runs 14 residues. Germline trimming cut 4 bases from V and 7 bases from J; bases unmatched to any gene: 8. Germline values: CDR1 LNHDA, CDR2 SQIVND (reference sequence). CDR3 protein: CASSRNRGPREQYF. CDR3 coding DNA: TGTGCCAGTAGTAGGAACAGGGGGCCGCGGGAGCAGTACTTC.